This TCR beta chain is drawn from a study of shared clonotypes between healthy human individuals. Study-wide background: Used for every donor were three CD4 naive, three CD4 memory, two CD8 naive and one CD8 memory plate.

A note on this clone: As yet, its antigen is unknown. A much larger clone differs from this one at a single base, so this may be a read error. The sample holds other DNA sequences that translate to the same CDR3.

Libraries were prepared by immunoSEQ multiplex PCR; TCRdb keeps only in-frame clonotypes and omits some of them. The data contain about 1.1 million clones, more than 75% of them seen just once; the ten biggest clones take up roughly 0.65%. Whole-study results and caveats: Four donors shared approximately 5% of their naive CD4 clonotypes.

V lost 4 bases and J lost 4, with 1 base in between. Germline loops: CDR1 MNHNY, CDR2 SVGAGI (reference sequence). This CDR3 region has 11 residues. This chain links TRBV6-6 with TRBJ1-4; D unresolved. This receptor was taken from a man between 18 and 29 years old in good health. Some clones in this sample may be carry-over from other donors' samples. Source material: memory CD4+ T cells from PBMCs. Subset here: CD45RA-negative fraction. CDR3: CASSFNEKLFF. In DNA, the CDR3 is TGTGCCAGCAGTTTTAATGAAAAACTGTTTTTT.